This entry features one T cell receptor (beta chain) sequence. Its cognate antigen is unknown. Produced via immunoSEQ multiplex PCR; TCRdb's table is partial and in-frame only. The table lists about 240,000 clones, approximately 83% of them singletons, with roughly 1.2% in the top ten. The sample comes from a study of cytomegalovirus exposure and HLA in healthy donors. The CDR3 is 14 residues long. Germline V CDR1 and CDR2: MGHRA, YSYEKL. V lost 3 bases and J lost 10; bases outside the gene matches: 5. Study-wide results and limits: Clusters of TCRs from the first cohort tended to co-occur in the roughly 120 validation repertoires (as a later analysis found).

The donors were part of the approximately 120-subject validation cohort, which stood apart from the 666-subject first cohort. Sequenced material: PBMCs. The rearrangement joins TRBV4-1 to TRBJ2-1, with 11 bases fitting TRBD2. The receptor comes from a woman aged 30 to 39 in good health and CMV-seropositive. The CDR3 sequence: CASSQGLAGGEQFF. The CDR3 nucleotides are TGCGCCAGCAGCCAGGGCCTAGCGGGGGGAGAGCAGTTCTTC.